A selection of T cell receptor beta chains follows, all from one sample in a study of OX40 agonist ivuxolimab in advanced cancers. The protocol was immunoSEQ multiplex PCR, while the TCRdb copy is restricted to in-frame clones and leaves out a portion. The sample has fewer than 85,000 clones; around nine tenths are singletons. The sequences come from CD4+ or CD8+ T cells sorted from blood, collected in a trial of the OX40 agonist ivuxolimab. The receptors come from an adult with an advanced solid tumor such as melanoma, head and neck, liver or kidney cancer. CDR3s include the opening cysteine and the closing phenylalanine or tryptophan. The D gene is left open where the match is weak. Rows may omit the clone size; those that give it use once, few, many or a size class.

v_gene	d_gene	abundance	j_gene	CDR3aa	CDR3nt
TRBV28	TRBD2	.	TRBJ2-2	CASSFGGGRELFF	TGTGCCAGCAGTTTCGGGGGGGGTCGGGAGCTGTTTTTT
TRBV2	TRBD1	.	TRBJ1-2	CASQGDTGVHGYTF	TGTGCCAGCCAGGGGGACACGGGCGTTCATGGCTACACCTTC
TRBV5-5	.	.	TRBJ1-1	CASSVQGATEAFF	TGTGCCAGCAGCGTGCAGGGTGCCACTGAAGCTTTCTTT
TRBV15	TRBD1	once	TRBJ2-1	CATSRGQGLEVPYNEQFF	TGTGCCACCAGCAGGGGACAGGGGCTCGAGGTCCCCTACAATGAGCAGTTCTTC
TRBV7-2	.	.	TRBJ1-6	CASSSSTWRDNSPLHF	TGTGCCAGCAGCTCTTCGACATGGAGAGATAATTCACCCCTCCACTTT
TRBV11-2	TRBD1	.	TRBJ1-2	CASSFFRGPVYGYTF	TGTGCCAGCAGCTTTTTCAGGGGGCCCGTCTATGGCTACACCTTC
TRBV19	TRBD1	.	TRBJ2-2	CATGDRGTGELFF	TGTGCCACCGGGGACAGGGGCACCGGGGAGCTGTTTTTT
TRBV30	.	.	TRBJ1-6	CAWCTDLSNSPLHF	TGTGCCTGGTGCACGGACCTCTCCAATTCACCCCTCCACTTT
TRBV7-8	.	.	TRBJ1-2	CASSLGTNYGYTF	TGTGCCAGCAGCTTAGGAACTAACTATGGCTACACCTTC
TRBV12-5	.	.	TRBJ1-5	CASGLADRPNQPQHF	TGTGCTAGTGGTTTGGCGGACAGACCCAATCAGCCCCAGCATTTT
TRBV7-2	.	.	TRBJ2-3	CASSLEPGLGQYF	TGTGCCAGCAGCTTAGAGCCGGGGCTGGGGCAGTATTTT
TRBV5-1	TRBD2	once	TRBJ2-1	CASRTSGGVSYNEQFF	TGCGCCAGCAGGACTAGCGGGGGGGTCTCCTACAATGAGCAGTTCTTC
TRBV27	TRBD2	.	TRBJ2-3	CASSGLAGVTDTQYF	TGTGCCAGCAGCGGACTAGCGGGAGTCACAGATACGCAGTATTTT
TRBV7-2	TRBD1	.	TRBJ1-2	CASSPRTGGYYGYTF	TGTGCCAGCAGCCCTAGGACAGGGGGTTACTATGGCTACACCTTC